These 9 T cell receptor beta chains were all obtained from the same sample, sequenced in a study of PD-1 blockade in classical Hodgkin lymphoma. Each patient relapsed following autologous stem cell transplantation, and prior brentuximab vedotin exposure differed. Sequenced by immunoSEQ multiplex PCR; TCRdb stores in-frame clones only, minus some. Of tens of thousands of clones in the sample, roughly 90% were seen once. Sequenced here: peripheral blood mononuclear cells (PBMCs), sampled at baseline. The origin of the receptors is a human donor with classical Hodgkin lymphoma.

This clone was found a few times. This chain joins TRBV10-1 and TRBJ1-3, with a weak D call TRBD1 (5 bases). CDR1 and CDR2 from the germline V gene are WNHNN and SYGVQD (reference sequence). The V and J ends lost 4 bases and 2 bases respectively, with 6 bases between them. The CDR3 totals 13 residues. This CDR3 reads CASSGTTGNTIYF. CDR3 sequence (DNA): TGCGCCAGCAGTGGGACAACTGGAAACACCATATATTTT.

This clone was seen just once. The chain employs TRBV13 and TRBJ1-4; D is ambiguous. Germline CDR1 reads PRHDT; CDR2 reads FYEKMQ (reference sequence). Trimming stripped 5 bases from V and 8 bases from J, with 15 bases between. The CDR3 is 14 residues long. CDR3 DNA sequence: TGTGCCAGCAGCCCGTCGGAGGGTGAAGAAAAACTGTTTTTT. Its protein is CASSPSEGEEKLFF.

The chain links TRBV14 to TRBJ2-1, with D maybe TRBD1 (5 bases). The germline V gene encodes CDR1 SGHDN and CDR2 FVKESK. V was clipped by 0 bases and J by 6 bases, with 15 bases between them. CDR3 length: 16 amino acids. CDR3 sequence: CASSQDSLVGANEQFF. DNA for the CDR3: TGTGCCAGCAGCCAAGATTCCCTAGTTGGGGCCAATGAGCAGTTCTTC.

The V and J genes are TRBV6-6 and TRBJ2-7, with 8 bases matching TRBD1. The CDR3 is 15 amino acids. Looked up from germline, CDR1 is MNHNY and CDR2 is SVGAGI (reference sequence). The junction had 4 bases not matched to a gene; V was cut back by 0 bases and J by 3 bases. CDR3 sequence: CASSYSMDRVYEQYF. DNA for the CDR3: TGTGCCAGCAGTTACTCGATGGACAGGGTCTACGAGCAGTACTTC.

V is TRBV6-5 and J is TRBJ2-7; perhaps TRBD1 as D (5 bases). Germline V gives CDR1 MNHEY, CDR2 SVGAGI. This CDR3 is built from 15 residues. Trimming removed 4 bases at V and 3 bases at J, with 16 bases between. Here the CDR3 DNA reads TGTGCCAGCAGTTCCGTCCGTGGGGCCCTCTACGAGCAGTACTTC. It encodes CASSSVRGALYEQYF.

The chain couples TRBV4-3 to TRBJ2-2; D is undetermined. V was cut by 1 base and J by 5 bases, with 11 bases left in between. The CDR3 runs to 15 residues. Germline V CDR1 and CDR2: LGHNA, YSLEER. Here the CDR3 reads CASSQVETETGELFF. In DNA form, the CDR3 reads TGCGCCAGCAGCCAAGTTGAGACGGAGACCGGGGAGCTGTTTTTT.

The chain joins TRBV6-1 to TRBJ2-1, with D perhaps matching TRBD2 (5 bases). Germline CDR1 is MNHNS and CDR2 is SASEGT. The CDR3 has 13 residues. V was shortened by 5 bases and J by 4 bases, with 9 bases between the two germline ends. This CDR3 is CASSTSGYNEQFF. The CDR3 bases are TGTGCCAGCAGTACAAGCGGTTACAATGAGCAGTTCTTC.

The chain is built from TRBV19 and TRBJ1-5; 7 bases are shared with TRBD1. Trimming removed 4 bases from V and 1 base from J; junction bases left unmatched: 10. Germline V gene data show CDR1 as LNHDA and CDR2 as SQIVND (reference sequence). CDR3 size: 17 residues. As DNA, the CDR3 is TGTGCCAGTAGTACTTCCATGACAGGGTTAAGCAATCAGCCCCAGCATTTT. Residues: CASSTSMTGLSNQPQHF.

This chain links TRBV19 with TRBJ1-1, with unresolved D. The CDR3 spans 15 residues. Trimming took off 0 bases at V and 5 bases at J, with 13 bases between the two ends. The V gene's germline CDR1 is LNHDA and CDR2 SQIVND (reference sequence). This CDR3 is CASSIDGGMRTEAFF. The DNA of the CDR3 is TGTGCCAGTAGTATAGATGGAGGGATGCGGACTGAAGCTTTCTTT. The full variable domain, completed using reference TRBV19 and TRBJ1-1, is DGGITQSPKYLFRKEGQNVTLSCEQNLNHDAMYWYRQDPGQGLRLIYYSQIVNDFQKGDIAEGYSVSREKKESFPLTVTSAQKNPTAFYLCASSIDGGMRTEAFFGQGTRLTVV.